These 20 T cell receptor beta chains share one sample of origin, sequenced in a study of OX40 agonist ivuxolimab in advanced cancers. Generated by immunoSEQ multiplex PCR, the TCRdb table keeps only in-frame clones and is missing some. The data show 65,000 to 70,000 clones, 70% to 80% seen once. The starting material was CD4+ or CD8+ T cells sorted from blood, obtained in a trial of the OX40 agonist ivuxolimab. The receptors shown here come from an adult with an advanced solid tumor such as melanoma, head and neck, liver or kidney cancer.

J is TRBJ2-1 and V is TRBV4-1; 7 bases align to TRBD1. In germline, CDR1 is MGHRA, CDR2 YSYEKL. The CDR3 runs to 20 residues. Trimming took 1 base from V and 4 from J; bases not matched to a gene: 19. Here the CDR3 reads CASSQGAVLGRRGKYNEQFF. The CDR3, as DNA: TGCGCCAGCAGCCAAGGAGCGGTTCTAGGACGCAGGGGGAAGTACAATGAGCAGTTCTTC.

There are a few counts of this clone. The J gene is TRBJ2-7, the V gene TRBV6-5; a possible D gene is TRBD1 (6 bases). The CDR3 contains 15 residues. V lost 0 bases and J lost 0, with 9 bases in between. Looked up from germline, CDR1 is MNHEY and CDR2 is SVGAGI. The CDR3 DNA follows: TGTGCCAGCAGTTACTCGGCAGGGGCCTCCTACGAGCAGTACTTC. This gives the protein CASSYSAGASYEQYF.

In its sample, this clone is medium-sized. This chain links TRBV30 with TRBJ2-7; TRBD1 agrees at 7 bases. Losses at the gene ends were 4 bases for V and 5 bases for J; bases not matched to a gene: 5. The CDR3 spans 12 residues. Germline V gene data show CDR1 as GTSNPN and CDR2 as SVGIG (reference sequence). As DNA, the CDR3 is TGTGCCTGGAATCCTCAGGGGGACGAGCAGTACTTC. This sequence encodes CAWNPQGDEQYF. Full variable domain (remainder filled in from reference TRBV30 and TRBJ2-7): SQTIHQWPATLVQPVGSPLSLECTVEGTSNPNLYWYRQAAGRGLQLLFYSVGIGQISSEVPQNLSASRPQDRQFILSSKKLLLSDSGFYLCAWNPQGDEQYFGPGTRLTVT.

The chain employs TRBV18 and TRBJ1-5; D gene ambiguous. CDR1 is KGHSH, CDR2 LQKENI, per germline. V lost 0 bases and J 3 bases, leaving 6 bases between the germline ends. There are 14 residues in the CDR3. DNA for the CDR3: TGTGCCAGCTCACCACCTGGATCCAATCAGCCCCAGCATTTT. This codes for CASSPPGSNQPQHF.

The V gene is TRBV27, the J gene TRBJ2-5; D ambiguous. The CDR3 has 13 amino acids. V lost 3 bases to trimming and J lost 2 bases, with 7 bases between them. Looked up from germline, CDR1 is MNHEY and CDR2 is SMNVEV (reference sequence). As DNA, the CDR3 is TGTGCCAGCAGTTTGAGACAACAAGAGACCCAGTACTTC. Protein sequence: CASSLRQQETQYF.

The chain employs TRBV9 and TRBJ1-4; tentatively, D is TRBD1 (5 bases). Germline V gene data show CDR1 as SGDLS and CDR2 as YYNGEE. Deletions cut 3 bases from V and 10 bases from J, with 16 bases between. The CDR3 is 14 amino acids. The DNA of the CDR3 is TGTGCCAGCAGCGCCGAGGGAACAGGCGGAAAACTGTTTTTT. It is translated as CASSAEGTGGKLFF.

This clone came up a few times. The chain carries TRBV4-1 and TRBJ2-2; a possible D gene is TRBD1 (6 bases). This CDR3 is 15 amino acids long. Germline values: CDR1 MGHRA, CDR2 YSYEKL. The V end was cut by 2 bases, the J end by 1 base, with 8 bases between. CDR3 protein: CASSQRRGNTGELFF. In DNA form, the CDR3 reads TGCGCCAGCAGCCAACGCAGGGGGAACACCGGGGAGCTGTTTTTT.

The J gene is TRBJ2-5, the V gene TRBV30; 9 bases map to TRBD2. The germline CDR1 and CDR2 sequences are GTSNPN and SVGIG (reference sequence). This CDR3 has 15 residues. After removal of 2 bases from V and 4 bases from J, the junction contained 8 bases not matched to a gene. The CDR3 spells CAWSSRRTSAETQYF. In DNA, the CDR3 is TGTGCCTGGAGTTCAAGAAGGACTAGCGCAGAGACCCAGTACTTC.

This clone was seen a single time. As DNA, the CDR3 is TGTGCCAGCAGTTTATTATGGGGGGGCCTGGGGAACACTGAAGCTTTCTTT. This codes for CASSLLWGGLGNTEAFF. The chain links TRBV28 to TRBJ1-1; a weak D match, TRBD1 (6 bases). The CDR3 loop spans 17 amino acids. Germline V gives CDR1 MDHEN, CDR2 SYDVKM. V dropped 1 base and J dropped 1 base, with 16 bases sitting between them.

The rearrangement uses TRBV18 and TRBJ1-3; D gene ambiguous. Germline V gene lookup returns CDR1 KGHSH and CDR2 LQKENI. The V end lost 0 bases, the J end lost 2 bases, and 5 bases lay between the germline ends. The CDR3 spans 14 residues. This CDR3 reads CASSPPATGNTIYF. The CDR3 DNA sequence: TGTGCCAGCTCACCACCAGCAACTGGAAACACCATATATTTT.

V usage is TRBV5-1 and J usage is TRBJ2-3; unclear D gene. This CDR3 contains 15 residues. Germline lookup yields CDR1 SGHRS and CDR2 YFSETQ. V lost 3 bases and J 2 bases, leaving 13 bases between the germline ends. Here the CDR3 DNA reads TGCGCCAGCAGCTCAGGAATAATACCCACAGATACGCAGTATTTT. This codes for CASSSGIIPTDTQYF.

The chain has TRBV2 and TRBJ2-7; D gene unclear. Germline V gene data show CDR1 as SNHLY and CDR2 as FYNNEI. The CDR3 runs 13 residues. Trimming left V 7 bases short and J 1 base short, with 11 bases between. The DNA for the CDR3 is TGTGCCAGCATCGACGGTTATTCCTACGAGCAGTACTTC. Its protein is CASIDGYSYEQYF.

The CDR3 DNA sequence: TGTGCCAGCTCCGCCAATCGGGCTACCGACGCAGATACGCAGTATTTT. Translated: CASSANRATDADTQYF. The V gene is TRBV18, the J gene TRBJ2-3; D call uncertain. The CDR3 is made up of 16 amino acids. Trimming removed 6 bases from V and 4 bases from J, with 20 bases in between. Germline values: CDR1 KGHSH, CDR2 LQKENI.

The chain combines TRBV10-2 with TRBJ2-1, with D perhaps matching TRBD2 (5 bases). The V gene lost 1 base and the J gene lost 7 bases, with 14 bases spanning the gap. Per the germline V gene, CDR1 is WSHSY and CDR2 is SAAADI. This CDR3 region has 15 residues. The chain's CDR3 is CASSEFRGNRNEQFF. The CDR3 DNA follows: TGCGCCAGCAGTGAGTTCCGGGGTAATCGGAATGAGCAGTTCTTC.

The chain has TRBV29-1 and TRBJ1-2, with 7 bases that match TRBD1. This CDR3 has 14 residues. Germline values: CDR1 SQVTM, CDR2 ANQGSEA. J gave up 5 bases and V 5 bases, and 11 bases lay outside the gene matches. The CDR3 loop is CSVNTGTVGYGYTF. The CDR3 region has the DNA TGCAGCGTTAATACCGGGACAGTGGGTTATGGCTACACCTTC.

The chain links TRBV14 to TRBJ1-5, with D perhaps matching TRBD1 (6 bases). V was clipped by 0 bases and J by 4 bases, with 22 bases between them. CDR3 length: 19 amino acids. Germline V lookup: CDR1 SGHDN, CDR2 FVKESK. This CDR3 is CASSQDRVWIWGPNQPQHF. For the CDR3, the DNA is TGTGCCAGCAGCCAAGATCGGGTATGGATATGGGGGCCAAATCAGCCCCAGCATTTT.

J is TRBJ2-6 and V is TRBV27; unclear D gene. Germline V gene sequence: CDR1 MNHEY, CDR2 SMNVEV (reference sequence). V lost 3 bases, J lost 3 bases, and 12 bases lay in between. CDR3 length equals 16 residues. The CDR3 spells CASSLEGLGGANVLTF. The CDR3 region has the DNA TGTGCCAGCAGTTTGGAAGGGCTGGGTGGGGCCAACGTCCTGACTTTC.

This clone has just one count. V gene TRBV5-1 combines with J gene TRBJ1-1; no reliable D call. The CDR3 runs 15 residues. Germline loops: CDR1 SGHRS, CDR2 YFSETQ. Between the trimmed V and J ends, which lost 2 bases and 4 bases, there was a span of 15 bases. CDR3 sequence (DNA): TGCGCCAGCAGCTTTGGGTGGAAAGGGAGCACTGAAGCTTTCTTT. It yields the protein CASSFGWKGSTEAFF.

Only a few counts were recorded for this clone. The chain links TRBV7-9 to TRBJ2-3; no definite D call. CDR3 size: 15 residues. V dropped 7 bases and J dropped 2 bases, with 16 bases sitting between them. CDR1 and CDR2 from the germline V gene are SEHNR and FQNEAQ (reference sequence). The CDR3 sequence: CASTPREELTDTQYF. For the CDR3, the DNA is TGTGCCAGCACCCCCCGCGAGGAACTCACAGATACGCAGTATTTT.

This clone was found a few times. This chain joins TRBV10-3 and TRBJ2-5; 13 positions agree with TRBD2. The length of the CDR3 is 16 residues. From germline, CDR1 is ENHRY and CDR2 SYGVKD. The J segment lost 3 bases and the V segment lost 3 bases, leaving 4 bases of the junction unmatched. CDR3 loop: CAISEMGTSGKETQYF. CDR3 nucleotide sequence: TGTGCCATCAGTGAAATGGGGACTAGCGGGAAAGAGACCCAGTACTTC.